Below, 19 T cell receptor beta chains from the same sample are listed, as sequenced in a study of early T cells in non-severe SARS-CoV-2 infection. Each CDR3 protein gets one entry after TCRdb re-called the 5' RACE reads with MiXCR. The sample lists around 89,000 distinct CDR3 sequences, about 15% occurring once. Sequenced material: whole blood. The receptors were sampled from an adult who was a healthcare worker with PCR-confirmed SARS-CoV-2 infection or an uninfected control (not recorded which).

This clonotype was detected only a few times. The germline gene is not matched at one end of the junction; a read error may be the cause. V gene TRBV6-1 combines with J gene TRBJ1-5; D is unclear. Germline CDR1 and CDR2: MNHNS and SASEGT. This CDR3 has 14 residues. CDR3 DNA: TGTGCCGGCAGTGATATTTATAGCAATCAGCCCCAGCATTTT. Residues: CAGSDIYSNQPQHF.

The chain recombines TRBV19 with TRBJ2-3; TRBD1 or TRBD2 may be the D gene (5 bases each). The CDR3 contains 14 residues. CDR1 is LNHDA, CDR2 SQIVND, per germline (reference sequence). V lost 6 bases and J 2 bases, leaving 12 bases between the germline ends. This chain's CDR3 is CASSQPGATDTQYF. CDR3 sequence (DNA): TGTGCCAGTAGCCAACCCGGGGCCACAGATACGCAGTATTTT.

The chain couples TRBV7-2 to TRBJ2-3, with D perhaps TRBD1 (6 bases). Per germline, CDR1 SGHTA and CDR2 FQGNSA. The V gene lost 5 bases and the J gene lost 2 bases, with 14 bases spanning the gap. The CDR3 length is 15 residues. CDR3 amino acids: CASSPDRLFTDTQYF. CDR3 nucleotides: TGTGCCAGCAGCCCGGACAGACTCTTCACAGATACGCAGTATTTT.

This clonotype has at least ten counts. The gene calls are TRBV27 and TRBJ1-2; TRBD1 aligns across 8 bases. Germline-derived CDR1 and CDR2 are MNHEY and SMNVEV (reference sequence). The CDR3 has 15 amino acids. Trimming at V came to 4 bases and at J to 1 base, leaving 5 bases not matched to a gene. The CDR3 DNA reads as TGTGCCAGCAGTTCTAGGACAGGGATTAACTATGGCTACACCTTC. Protein: CASSSRTGINYGYTF.

The chain joins TRBV7-6 to TRBJ2-6, with a tentative D call TRBD1 (6 bases). In germline, CDR1 is SGHVS, CDR2 FNYEAQ. Trimming shortened V by 6 bases and J by 2 bases, and 17 bases separated the two germline ends. CDR3 length: 17 residues. CDR3 in DNA: TGTGCCAGCAGATTACCGACAGGTTTAGCTGGGGCCAACGTCCTGACTTTC. This sequence encodes CASRLPTGLAGANVLTF. Complete variable domain (other parts from reference TRBV7-6 and TRBJ2-6): GAGVSQSPRYKVTKRGQDVALRCDPISGHVSLYWYRQALGQGPEFLTYFNYEAQQDKSGLPNDRFSAERPEGSISTLTIQRTEQRDSAMYRCASRLPTGLAGANVLTFGAGSRLTVL.

The chain joins TRBV19 to TRBJ2-6; 12 positions match TRBD1. The trim removed 10 bases at V and 3 bases at J, leaving 7 bases unmatched. Germline CDR1 is LNHDA and CDR2 is SQIVND (reference sequence). This CDR3 has 16 amino acids. The CDR3 here is CATRDRGLGGANVLTF. DNA for the CDR3: TGTGCCACTCGGGACAGGGGGCTAGGTGGGGCCAACGTCCTGACTTTC. Combining the CDR3 with reference TRBV19 and TRBJ2-6 gives the whole variable domain DGGITQSPKYLFRKEGQNVTLSCEQNLNHDAMYWYRQDPGQGLRLIYYSQIVNDFQKGDIAEGYSVSREKKESFPLTVTSAQKNPTAFYLCATRDRGLGGANVLTFGAGSRLTVL.

In this sample, this clonotype turned up many times. This chain uses TRBV4-1 with TRBJ2-4; either TRBD1 or TRBD2 may supply D (5 bases each). In germline, CDR1 is MGHRA, CDR2 YSYEKL. V was shortened by 3 bases and J by 0 bases, with 24 bases between the two germline ends. The CDR3 has 20 amino acids. The CDR3 reads CASSHPGLSIMGVAKNIQYF. CDR3 coding DNA: TGCGCCAGCAGCCATCCCGGACTTTCCATAATGGGGGTAGCCAAAAACATTCAGTACTTC.

The rearrangement links TRBV20-1 to TRBJ2-7; weak D call: TRBD1 (6 bases). The CDR3 consists of 13 residues. V lost 3 bases, J lost 0 bases, and 9 bases lay in between. Germline V lookup: CDR1 DFQATT, CDR2 SNEGSKA (reference sequence). The CDR3, as DNA: TGCAGTGCTAGTAGGGGGAGCTCCTACGAGCAGTACGTC. Its translation: CSASRGSSYEQYV.

This clonotype turned up a few times. The chain recombines TRBV19 with TRBJ2-1; D gene uncertain. Germline V lookup: CDR1 LNHDA, CDR2 SQIVND (reference sequence). The V gene lost 5 bases and the J gene lost 0 bases, with 11 bases spanning the gap. The CDR3 totals 15 residues. CDR3 amino acids: CASSPTRNSYNEQFF. Written as DNA, the CDR3 is TGTGCCAGTAGTCCAACAAGAAACTCCTACAATGAGCAGTTCTTC. The entire variable domain, with the rest obtained from reference TRBV19 and TRBJ2-1, is as follows: DGGITQSPKYLFRKEGQNVTLSCEQNLNHDAMYWYRQDPGQGLRLIYYSQIVNDFQKGDIAEGYSVSREKKESFPLTVTSAQKNPTAFYLCASSPTRNSYNEQFFGPGTRLTVL.

The rearrangement uses TRBV25-1 and TRBJ1-1; possible D gene TRBD1, 5 bases. Germline CDR1 is MGHDK and CDR2 is SYGVNS. The V end lost 4 bases, the J end lost 0 bases, and 6 bases lay between the germline ends. The CDR3 covers 13 residues. The CDR3 region has the DNA TGTGCCAGCAGTGGACAGATGAACACTGAAGCTTTCTTT. It yields the protein CASSGQMNTEAFF.

In this sample, this clonotype turned up a few times. This chain uses TRBV15 with TRBJ1-2; perhaps TRBD1 as D (6 bases). The germline V gene encodes CDR1 LNHNV and CDR2 YYDKDF (reference sequence). CDR3 length: 14 residues. Deletions cut 0 bases from V and 4 bases from J, with 9 bases between. CDR3: CATSRDEGVYGYTF. The CDR3, as DNA: TGTGCCACCAGCAGAGATGAGGGGGTCTATGGCTACACCTTC.

This clonotype was counted once. The rearrangement links TRBV19 to TRBJ1-4, with 7 bases matching TRBD1. The CDR3 has 15 amino acids. The V gene end was trimmed by 1 base and the J gene end by 9 bases; junction bases not matched to a gene: 8. Per germline, CDR1 LNHDA and CDR2 SQIVND (reference sequence). CDR3 in DNA: TGTGCCAGTAGTATAGGACAGGGCGGATGGAAAAAACTGTTTTTT. It translates to CASSIGQGGWKKLFF.

This clonotype was observed at least ten times. The J gene is TRBJ2-1, the V gene TRBV20-1; D gene uncertain. This CDR3 comprises 17 residues. With 0 bases removed from V and 5 bases from J, the gap between germline ends came to 20 bases. CDR1 and CDR2 (germline): DFQATT, SNEGSKA (reference sequence). The CDR3 DNA follows: TGCAGTGCTAGAGATACAGCAATAGTGATTCTTCACAATGAGCAGTTCTTC. Protein sequence: CSARDTAIVILHNEQFF.

DNA for the CDR3: TGTGCCAGCAGGAGTAGCGGGGGGAGCTCCTACAATGAGCAGTTCTTC. This translates into CASRSSGGSSYNEQFF. This chain uses TRBV28 with TRBJ2-1; 10 positions agree with TRBD2. CDR1 is MDHEN and CDR2 is SYDVKM in the germline V gene. The CDR3 sequence is 16 residues long. The V gene end was trimmed by 6 bases and the J gene end by 0 bases; junction bases not matched to a gene: 5. Filled out from reference TRBV28 and TRBJ2-1, the complete variable domain reads DVKVTQSSRYLVKRTGEKVFLECVQDMDHENMFWYRQDPGLGLRLIYFSYDVKMKEKGDIPEGYSVSREKKERFSLILESASTNQTSMYLCASRSSGGSSYNEQFFGPGTRLTVL.

This clonotype was counted a few times. This sequence joins TRBV3-1 and TRBJ1-1; maybe TRBD1 (5 bases). V gave up 4 bases and J gave up 0 bases, with 9 bases separating them. CDR3 size: 14 residues. Germline CDR1 reads LGHDT; CDR2 reads YNNKEL (reference sequence). DNA for the CDR3: TGTGCCAGCAGCCCGGGACGGTTGAACACTGAAGCTTTCTTT. This encodes CASSPGRLNTEAFF.

The chain uses TRBV28 and TRBJ2-2; the D is unclear. Germline-derived CDR1 and CDR2 are MDHEN and SYDVKM. The ends were cut back, 7 bases at V and 6 bases at J, with 3 bases in the middle. The CDR3 length is 10 residues. The CDR3 loop is CASKAGELFF. CDR3 sequence (DNA): TGTGCCAGCAAGGCCGGGGAGCTGTTTTTT.

This clonotype was seen at least ten times. This rearrangement joins TRBV10-2 to TRBJ2-7, with D unresolved. CDR1 and CDR2 from the germline V gene are WSHSY and SAAADI. The V end was cut by 7 bases, the J end by 3 bases, with 13 bases between. This CDR3 contains 13 residues. CDR3 DNA sequence: TGCGCCAGCACCGAATCCCCGTACTACGAGCAGTACGTC. It translates to CASTESPYYEQYV.

This clonotype was observed a few times. V usage is TRBV5-1 and J usage is TRBJ1-2; D gene ambiguous. This CDR3 spans 14 amino acids. The germline V gene has CDR1 SGHRS and CDR2 YFSETQ. V was cut by 0 bases and J by 3 bases, with 9 bases left in between. The CDR3 spells CASSLDAQYYGYTF. In nucleotides, the CDR3 is TGCGCCAGCAGCTTGGATGCGCAGTACTATGGCTACACCTTC.

The CDR3 region is CASSSGSDYNEQFF. For the CDR3, the DNA is TGTGCCAGCAGTTCAGGGTCCGACTACAATGAGCAGTTCTTC. The chain has TRBV6-4 and TRBJ2-1; tentative D call: TRBD1 (5 bases). V lost 5 bases to trimming and J lost 3 bases, with 11 bases between them. The CDR3 totals 14 residues. The germline gives CDR1 MRHNA, CDR2 SNTAGT.